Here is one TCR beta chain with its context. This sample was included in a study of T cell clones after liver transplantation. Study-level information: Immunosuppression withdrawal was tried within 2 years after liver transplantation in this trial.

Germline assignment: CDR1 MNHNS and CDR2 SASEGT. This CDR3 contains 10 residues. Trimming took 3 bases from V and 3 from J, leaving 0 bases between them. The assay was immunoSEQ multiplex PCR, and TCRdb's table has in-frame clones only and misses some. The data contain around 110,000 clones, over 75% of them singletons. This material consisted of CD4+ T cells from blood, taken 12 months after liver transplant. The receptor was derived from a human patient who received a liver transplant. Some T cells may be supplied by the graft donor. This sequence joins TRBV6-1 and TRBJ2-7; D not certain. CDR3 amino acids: CASSDYEQYF. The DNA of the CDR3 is TGTGCCAGCAGTGACTACGAGCAGTACTTC.